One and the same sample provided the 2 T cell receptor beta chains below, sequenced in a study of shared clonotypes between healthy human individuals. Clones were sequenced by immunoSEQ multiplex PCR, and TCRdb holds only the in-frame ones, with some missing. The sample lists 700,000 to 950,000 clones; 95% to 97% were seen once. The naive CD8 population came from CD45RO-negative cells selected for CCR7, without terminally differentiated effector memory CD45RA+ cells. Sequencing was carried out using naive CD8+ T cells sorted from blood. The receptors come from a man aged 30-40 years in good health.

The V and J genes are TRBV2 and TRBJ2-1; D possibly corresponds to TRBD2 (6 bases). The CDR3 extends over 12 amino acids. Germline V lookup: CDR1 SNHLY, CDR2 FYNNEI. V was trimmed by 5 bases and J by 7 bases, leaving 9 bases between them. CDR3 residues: CASSMLANEQFF. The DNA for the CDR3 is TGTGCCAGCAGTATGCTAGCGAATGAGCAGTTCTTC.

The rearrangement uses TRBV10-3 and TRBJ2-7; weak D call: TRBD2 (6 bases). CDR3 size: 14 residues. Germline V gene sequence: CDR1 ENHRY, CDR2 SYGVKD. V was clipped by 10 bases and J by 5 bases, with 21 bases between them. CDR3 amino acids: CANRGLLQGNEQYF. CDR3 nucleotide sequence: TGTGCCAATCGGGGGTTGTTGCAAGGAAACGAGCAGTACTTC.